This note documents a single T cell receptor (beta chain) sequence. Antigen unknown. The J segment lost 4 bases and the V segment lost 5 bases, leaving 15 bases of the junction unmatched. CDR1 and CDR2 (germline): LNHNV, YYDKDF (reference sequence). There are 17 residues in the CDR3. The data were taken from a study of T cells in Graves' hyperthyroidism and ophthalmopathy. Study results and caveats: Using 13 V-J features, a model discriminated ophthalmopathy from stable hyperthyroidism. Model predictions of ophthalmopathy came a median approximately 6 months before onset.

RNA transcripts provided the source from which TCR beta CDR3 regions were amplified. HTBI primers were used for first-round RT-PCR of the TCR CDR3. Each CDR3 protein is one row after TCRdb ran MiXCR on the multiplex PCR reads. The profile shows approximately 690,000 distinct CDR3 sequences, about 15% of them singletons. A NOSPECS grade of at least 4, a Clinical Activity Score of at least 3 and duration under 3 months were recorded in ophthalmopathy patients. Material: blood. The chain combines TRBV15 with TRBJ2-5, with 8 bases matching TRBD2. This TCR was recovered from a woman aged 50 to 65 with Graves' ophthalmopathy. This CDR3 is CATSYSLGLAGGETQYF. CDR3 DNA: TGTGCCACCAGCTATTCGTTGGGGCTAGCGGGTGGAGAGACCCAGTACTTC.